The 11 T cell receptor beta chains given below trace back to one sample, sequenced in a study of blood T cell repertoires in COVID-19. Sequencing was performed with immunoSEQ multiplex PCR; in TCRdb, only in-frame clones are kept and a portion is missing. Altogether roughly 220,000 clones are present, roughly 80% being singletons, with the ten largest covering 7.5% to 8%. Sequencing was done on a sample of peripheral blood. The receptors come from a woman of 80 years or more with COVID-19, enrolled during active disease.

This clone was picked up one time. The chain employs TRBV19 and TRBJ1-6; a weak D match, TRBD1 (5 bases). This CDR3 spans 15 amino acids. Trimming removed 7 bases from V and 10 bases from J, with 20 bases in between. Germline V CDR1 and CDR2: LNHDA, SQIVND (reference sequence). The CDR3 DNA is TGTGCCAGTACCCCTGACGGAGGGGTAGGATCACCCCTCCACTTT. Amino acid sequence: CASTPDGGVGSPLHF.

This rearrangement joins TRBV7-9 to TRBJ2-1, with TRBD2 identical over 8 bases. This CDR3 has 15 residues. Germline values: CDR1 SEHNR, CDR2 FQNEAQ (reference sequence). J gave up 5 bases and V 4 bases, and 7 bases lay outside the gene matches. The chain's CDR3 is CASSSGGADHNEQFF. CDR3 in DNA: TGTGCCAGCAGCTCCGGGGGGGCCGACCACAATGAGCAGTTCTTC.

V is TRBV7-2 and J is TRBJ2-1; the match to TRBD2 covers 10 bases. Unmatched junction bases numbered 7, after V lost 6 bases and J lost 5 bases. CDR3 length equals 15 residues. Germline CDR1 and CDR2: SGHTA and FQGNSA. The CDR3 region is CASRRELAGDNEQFF. The CDR3 DNA is TGTGCCAGCAGACGAGAGCTAGCGGGAGACAATGAGCAGTTCTTC.

The chain carries TRBV5-4 and TRBJ2-7; tentatively, D is TRBD2 (6 bases). Germline assignment: CDR1 SGHNT and CDR2 YYREEE (reference sequence). The CDR3 runs 14 residues. Trimming shortened V by 4 bases and J by 3 bases, and 14 bases separated the two germline ends. In DNA form, the CDR3 reads TGTGCCAGCAGCCAAAGGGGCGGGATCTACGAGCAGTACTTC. As protein: CASSQRGGIYEQYF.

The rearrangement joins TRBV30 to TRBJ2-1; 7 bases map to TRBD1. V lost 0 bases and J lost 7; bases outside the gene matches: 6. The germline CDR1 and CDR2 sequences are GTSNPN and SVGIG (reference sequence). The CDR3 sequence is 14 residues long. CDR3 coding DNA: TGTGCCTGGAGTGTTAAGGGGGCCGGGAATGAGCAGTTCTTC. This codes for CAWSVKGAGNEQFF.

This chain connects TRBV5-4 to TRBJ2-7; 12 positions match TRBD1. This CDR3 comprises 14 residues. After removal of 5 bases from V and 4 bases from J, the junction contained 4 bases not matched to a gene. The germline V gene has CDR1 SGHNT and CDR2 YYREEE (reference sequence). The CDR3 spells CASSSGQGAYEQYF. CDR3 nucleotides: TGTGCCAGCAGTTCGGGACAGGGGGCTTACGAGCAGTACTTC.

In this sample, this clone turned up a few times. J is TRBJ2-5 and V is TRBV10-3; D is perhaps TRBD1 (5 bases). Germline lookup yields CDR1 ENHRY and CDR2 SYGVKD. V gave up 6 bases and J gave up 0 bases, with 8 bases separating them. The CDR3 is 13 residues long. The CDR3 is CAIRQAYQETQYF. CDR3 DNA sequence: TGTGCCATCAGACAGGCGTACCAAGAGACCCAGTACTTC.

The CDR3 DNA is TGCGCCAGCAGCCCACAGGGATCTGGGGCCAACGTCCTGACTTTC. Translation gives CASSPQGSGANVLTF. This chain joins TRBV5-1 and TRBJ2-6; tentative D call: TRBD1 (6 bases). V dropped 4 bases and J dropped 1 base, with 9 bases sitting between them. CDR3 size: 15 residues. The germline V gene has CDR1 SGHRS and CDR2 YFSETQ.

The chain carries TRBV4-2 and TRBJ2-1; D might be TRBD1 (6 bases). The CDR3 has 12 residues. With 0 bases removed from V and 9 bases from J, the gap between germline ends came to 6 bases. CDR1 LGHNA and CDR2 YNFKEQ come from the germline V gene. The CDR3 DNA reads as TGTGCCAGCAGCCAAGAAGGGGGTGAGCAGTTCTTC. This encodes CASSQEGGEQFF.

V usage is TRBV7-9 and J usage is TRBJ1-5; the match to TRBD1 covers 8 bases. Germline V gives CDR1 SEHNR, CDR2 FQNEAQ (reference sequence). The CDR3 runs 15 residues. After removal of 2 bases from V and 2 bases from J, the junction contained 2 bases not matched to a gene. This CDR3 is CASSLQGAGNQPQHF. The DNA of the CDR3 is TGTGCCAGCAGCTTACAGGGGGCTGGCAATCAGCCCCAGCATTTT. Supplemented by reference TRBV7-9 and TRBJ1-5, the full variable domain reads DTGVSQNPRHKITKRGQNVTFRCDPISEHNRLYWYRQTLGQGPEFLTYFQNEAQLEKSRLLSDRFSAERPKGSFSTLEIQRTEQGDSAMYLCASSLQGAGNQPQHFGDGTRLSIL.

The DNA of the CDR3 is TGTGCCAGCTCCCGTGTACAGGGAAGAACTGAAGCTTTCTTT. Amino acid sequence: CASSRVQGRTEAFF. This sequence joins TRBV18 and TRBJ1-1; D might be TRBD1 (6 bases). Trimming took 6 bases from V and 5 from J, leaving 16 bases between them. This CDR3 is built from 14 residues. Germline V gives CDR1 KGHSH, CDR2 LQKENI.